A selection of T cell receptor beta chains follows, all from one sample in a study of CD8+ T cells in alopecia areata. TCRdb's table, derived via immunoSEQ multiplex PCR, lists solely in-frame clones and lacks some. Of approximately 89,000 clones detected, roughly half appear once; the ten largest clones hold around 5.7%. Sequenced sample: NKG2D-high CD8+ T cells sorted from blood. These receptor sequences come from a human donor with alopecia areata. Each CDR3 is given with its conserved first and last residue. The order of the fields is D gene, V gene, clone size, J gene, CDR3 DNA, CDR3 protein. D genes are given only for firm matches. Clone size is not always given. Where it is, it says once, few, many or a class for expanded clones.

.,TRBV9,.,TRBJ2-4,TGTGCCAGCAGCGGAGGGATTATGGGAAACATTCAGTACTTC,CASSGGIMGNIQYF
.,TRBV28,.,TRBJ2-1,TGTGCCAGCAGTTTAGTCTACGGGTCCTACAATGAGCAGTTCTTC,CASSLVYGSYNEQFF
.,TRBV23-1,.,TRBJ2-5,TGCGCCAGCAGTCAATCCGTCAGGTGTTTGACCCAGTACTTC,CASSQSVRCLTQYF
.,TRBV27,.,TRBJ2-7,TGTGCCAGCAGTTTATCGGGGGCGTACGAGCAGTACTTC,CASSLSGAYEQYF
.,TRBV7-9,few,TRBJ2-1,TGTGCCAGCAGCTTATCCTACAATGAGCAGTTCTTC,CASSLSYNEQFF
.,TRBV1,few,TRBJ1-1,TGCACCAGCAGCCAAGATGGGAAGGGGGCGGTTGGGGCTTTCTTT,CTSSQDGKGAVGAFF
TRBD2,TRBV4-1,.,TRBJ2-2,TGCGCCAGCAGCCAAGGACTAGCGGAGAACACCGGGGAGCTGTTTTTT,CASSQGLAENTGELFF
.,TRBV7-9,.,TRBJ2-7,TGTGCCAGCAGCTATTCGTCCCACGAGCAGTACTTC,CASSYSSHEQYF
TRBD2,TRBV5-1,.,TRBJ2-1,TGCGCCAGCAGACCGGGGGTAGCGGGAGATGATGAGCAGTTCTTC,CASRPGVAGDDEQFF
.,TRBV27,.,TRBJ1-5,TGTGCCAGCAGTTTCACAGCGGATAGCAATCAGCCCCAGCATTTT,CASSFTADSNQPQHF
.,TRBV5-4,.,TRBJ2-7,TGTGCCAGCCCCCGCGGGACATACTCCTACGAGCAGTACTTC,CASPRGTYSYEQYF
.,TRBV4-1,.,TRBJ2-5,TGCGCCAGCAGCCAAGATGCCGTGGAGACCCAGTACTTC,CASSQDAVETQYF
.,TRBV29-1,few,TRBJ2-7,TGCAGCGTTGTACTACTCACCTTCGACGAGCAGTACTTC,CSVVLLTFDEQYF
.,TRBV28,few,TRBJ2-7,TGTGCCAGCAGTTCGCATCCTAGCGAAACCCAGTTC,CASSSHPSETQF
.,TRBV14,few,TRBJ2-2,TGTGCCAGCAGCCAAGATAGGAGTACCGGGGAGCTGTTTTTT,CASSQDRSTGELFF
TRBD2,TRBV7-2,.,TRBJ2-6,TGTGCCAGCAGCTTAGCGCGGGGGTATTCTGGGGCCAACGTCCTGACTTTC,CASSLARGYSGANVLTF
.,TRBV29-1,.,TRBJ1-2,TGCAGCGTTGGACCAATCGGGGCTGGAGCCTATGGCTACACCTTC,CSVGPIGAGAYGYTF
.,TRBV7-2,.,TRBJ2-3,TGTGCCAGCAGCTCGTTTGGGCTCCCAGATACGCAGTATTTT,CASSSFGLPDTQYF
TRBD2,TRBV30,.,TRBJ2-5,TGTGCCTGGGAACTAGCGGGGGACGAGACCCAGTACTTC,CAWELAGDETQYF
.,TRBV29-1,.,TRBJ2-3,TGCAGCGTTGAGGAAGAGGAACCCACAGATACGCAGTATTTT,CSVEEEEPTDTQYF
TRBD2,TRBV7-2,few,TRBJ2-7,TGTGCCAGCAGCTTTTCTAGCGGGAACGAGCAGTACTTC,CASSFSSGNEQYF
.,TRBV29-1,few,TRBJ1-2,TGCAGCGTTGGGGCGGATTGGGGCTACACCTTC,CSVGADWGYTF
.,TRBV11-2,.,TRBJ1-1,TGTGCCAGCAGCTTAGGTGAGGGCACTGAAGCTTTCTTT,CASSLGEGTEAFF
.,TRBV29-1,few,TRBJ2-1,TGCAGCGTTCCCGTTGGGGGTGAGCAGTTCTTC,CSVPVGGEQFF
TRBD1,TRBV13,few,TRBJ2-6,TGTGCCAGCAGCGATAGGGGACAGAACTCTGGGGCCAACGTCCTGACTTTC,CASSDRGQNSGANVLTF
.,TRBV30,.,TRBJ2-2,TGTGCCTGCGACCGGCGTGCCGGGGAGCTGTTTTTT,CACDRRAGELFF
.,TRBV30,.,TRBJ1-1,TGTGCCTGGAGTGTAGCAGCGGATGAAGCTTTCTTT,CAWSVAADEAFF
.,TRBV28,few,TRBJ2-1,TGTGCCAGCAGTTTAATTCCCTCCGGATCCAATGAGCAGTTCTTC,CASSLIPSGSNEQFF
TRBD2,TRBV14,.,TRBJ2-1,TGTGCCAGCAGCCAACCCGGGGGACTAGCATTCGTCAATGAGCAGTTCTTC,CASSQPGGLAFVNEQFF
.,TRBV4-1,few,TRBJ1-5,TGCGCCAGCAGCTACGCGGGCAGGGTCGGATCGCCCCAGCATTTT,CASSYAGRVGSPQHF
.,TRBV5-6,.,TRBJ1-5,TGTGCCAGCAGCTTGGGAGGAGGCGGGGGCCAGCCCCAGCATTTT,CASSLGGGGGQPQHF
.,TRBV7-9,.,TRBJ2-5,TGTGCCAGCAGCTCCCCCGTCATGGTCCTTCAAGAGACCCAGTACTTC,CASSSPVMVLQETQYF
.,TRBV18,few,TRBJ2-1,TGTGCCAGCTCACCACCGATCCACAATGAGCAGTTCTTC,CASSPPIHNEQFF
TRBD2,TRBV27,.,TRBJ2-7,TGTGCCAGCAGCCTAGCGGGCGAGCAGTACTTC,CASSLAGEQYF
TRBD2,TRBV29-1,few,TRBJ2-2,TGCAGCGGTGTTGGAGCGGGGGGCCGGTTCGCCGGGGAGCTGTTTTTT,CSGVGAGGRFAGELFF
.,TRBV27,.,TRBJ2-1,TGTGCCAGCAGTACGACCGGGACGGCTTACAATGAGCAGTTCTTC,CASSTTGTAYNEQFF
.,TRBV9,.,TRBJ2-1,TGTGCCAGCAGCACACCCCCTGAGTATGAGCAGTTCTTC,CASSTPPEYEQFF
.,TRBV29-1,few,TRBJ1-2,TGCAGCGCTACGGACGAGTTCGCGATTTATGGCTACACCTTC,CSATDEFAIYGYTF
TRBD2,TRBV29-1,few,TRBJ2-1,TGCAGCGTGGGGACTAGCGGACTAAGCTCCTACAATGAGCAGTTCTTC,CSVGTSGLSSYNEQFF
TRBD2,TRBV29-1,few,TRBJ2-1,TGCAGCGTTGAAGGGCGGGGAGGGGAGCATGAGCAGTTCTTC,CSVEGRGGEHEQFF